Presented here are 17 T cell receptor beta chains from one specimen sequenced in a study of shared clonotypes between healthy human individuals. Naivety among CD8 cells was defined by CD45RO negativity and positive CCR7 selection, thereby excluding terminally differentiated effector memory CD45RA+ cells. Sequenced by immunoSEQ multiplex PCR; TCRdb stores in-frame clones only, minus some. The profile shows roughly 770,000 clones, about 97% of them singletons. The sample was naive CD8+ T cells sorted from blood. Every receptor here comes from a man in his thirties or forties in good health.

This rearrangement joins TRBV27 to TRBJ2-3; D unresolved. Germline V gene lookup returns CDR1 MNHEY and CDR2 SMNVEV (reference sequence). CDR3 size: 13 residues. V was trimmed by 5 bases and J by 2 bases, leaving 8 bases between them. CDR3: CASSPENTDTQYF. Here the CDR3 DNA reads TGTGCCAGCAGTCCGGAAAACACAGATACGCAGTATTTT.

The chain is built from TRBV9 and TRBJ2-3, with 11 bases lining up with TRBD2. J was trimmed by 1 base and V by 3 bases; bases with no gene match: 4. The germline V gene has CDR1 SGDLS and CDR2 YYNGEE. This CDR3 has 16 amino acids. The CDR3 bases are TGTGCCAGCAGCGGAGGGACTAGCGGCCGCACAGATACGCAGTATTTT. This codes for CASSGGTSGRTDTQYF.

This sequence joins TRBV5-6 and TRBJ2-5, with D uncertain. The CDR3 length is 18 residues. V was pared by 0 bases and J by 1 base, with 19 bases between. Looked up from germline, CDR1 is SGHDT and CDR2 is YYEEEE. CDR3: CASSLEGGVRVGQETQYF. The CDR3 DNA follows: TGTGCCAGCAGCTTGGAGGGTGGGGTTCGAGTCGGCCAAGAGACCCAGTACTTC.

Regarding this clone: The same CDR3 arises from other DNA sequences in this sample as well. The chain is built from TRBV19 and TRBJ2-7, with 7 nucleotides matching TRBD1. V trimming: 1 base; J trimming: 3 bases; junction bases outside the gene matches: 3. In germline, CDR1 is LNHDA, CDR2 SQIVND (reference sequence). The CDR3 covers 14 residues. The CDR3 loop is CASSIGQGDYEQYF. CDR3 in DNA: TGTGCCAGTAGTATAGGCCAGGGGGACTACGAGCAGTACTTC.

The chain uses TRBV25-1 and TRBJ2-1, with D perhaps matching TRBD1 (6 bases). Trimming stripped 8 bases from V and 7 bases from J, with 12 bases between. The CDR3 runs to 12 residues. Germline CDR1 and CDR2: MGHDK and SYGVNS. Written as DNA, the CDR3 is TGTGCCAGCGTCCTAAGGGGGAATGAGCAGTTCTTC. This codes for CASVLRGNEQFF.

The chain couples TRBV29-1 to TRBJ2-2; possibly TRBD1 for D (5 bases). Between the trimmed V and J ends, which lost 5 bases and 4 bases, there was a span of 8 bases. Germline values: CDR1 SQVTM, CDR2 ANQGSEA. The CDR3 sequence is 12 residues long. The CDR3 sequence is CSVWGLTGELFF. For the CDR3, the DNA is TGCAGCGTTTGGGGCCTCACCGGGGAGCTGTTTTTT.

This rearrangement joins TRBV13 to TRBJ2-7, with no clear D. The V and J ends lost 0 bases and 5 bases respectively, with 11 bases between them. Germline V gives CDR1 PRHDT, CDR2 FYEKMQ (reference sequence). This CDR3 comprises 14 residues. In DNA form, the CDR3 reads TGTGCCAGCAGCTTAGGGCTTACCTTCGACGAGCAGTACTTC. It encodes CASSLGLTFDEQYF.

The genes are TRBV9 and TRBJ2-3; D may be TRBD1 (6 bases). Germline CDR1 SGDLS, CDR2 YYNGEE. CDR3 length: 13 residues. V lost 4 bases and J 6 bases, leaving 12 bases between the germline ends. The CDR3 sequence is CASSPGHSDTQYF. The CDR3 nucleotides are TGTGCCAGCAGCCCGGGACATTCCGATACGCAGTATTTT.

This chain connects TRBV29-1 to TRBJ2-7, with no clear D. Germline lookup yields CDR1 SQVTM and CDR2 ANQGSEA. This CDR3 spans 13 amino acids. The ends were cut back, 5 bases at V and 3 bases at J, with 14 bases in the middle. The CDR3 region has the DNA TGCAGCGTTTCTCTCCCCAACCGCTACGAGCAGTACTTC. Amino acids: CSVSLPNRYEQYF.

The rearrangement uses TRBV25-1 and TRBJ2-7; D assignment may be TRBD1 or TRBD2 (5 bases each). The V end lost 7 bases, the J end lost 0 bases, and 22 bases lay between the germline ends. In germline, CDR1 is MGHDK, CDR2 SYGVNS. The CDR3 length is 17 residues. For the CDR3, the DNA is TGTGCCAGCAAACCAGAACAGGCAAGACTAAGCTCCTACGAGCAGTACTTC. Translating it yields CASKPEQARLSSYEQYF.

The chain joins TRBV6-5 to TRBJ2-5; tentatively, D is TRBD1 (6 bases). Germline V gene data show CDR1 as MNHEY and CDR2 as SVGAGI. V shed 2 bases and J shed 4 bases, with 14 bases lying between them. The CDR3 totals 15 residues. The CDR3 DNA sequence: TGTGCCAGCAGTTACGCCCAGGGGTTGGGAGAGACCCAGTACTTC. Its protein is CASSYAQGLGETQYF.

The chain uses TRBV2 and TRBJ2-7; D not certain. The V and J ends lost 8 bases and 0 bases respectively, with 5 bases between them. Germline assignment: CDR1 SNHLY and CDR2 FYNNEI. The CDR3 sequence is 11 residues long. This chain's CDR3 is CASGHSYEQYF. The CDR3 DNA follows: TGTGCCAGCGGCCACTCCTACGAGCAGTACTTC.

This clone was found once. The chain is built from TRBV28 and TRBJ2-7; tentatively, D is TRBD1 (6 bases). In germline, CDR1 is MDHEN, CDR2 SYDVKM. Trimming cost V 6 bases and J 5 bases, with 11 bases left between them. CDR3 length: 12 amino acids. This CDR3 reads CASRPNRDEQYF. The CDR3 coding sequence is TGTGCCAGCAGACCTAACAGGGACGAGCAGTACTTC. Complete variable domain (other parts from reference TRBV28 and TRBJ2-7): DVKVTQSSRYLVKRTGEKVFLECVQDMDHENMFWYRQDPGLGLRLIYFSYDVKMKEKGDIPEGYSVSREKKERFSLILESASTNQTSMYLCASRPNRDEQYFGPGTRLTVT.

This clone appeared once. This chain joins TRBV11-2 and TRBJ1-1; D might be TRBD1 (6 bases). Germline V gene lookup returns CDR1 SGHAT and CDR2 FQNNGV. The CDR3 is 13 amino acids. The V gene lost 3 bases and the J gene lost 3 bases, with 8 bases spanning the gap. The CDR3 DNA sequence: TGTGCCAGCAGCTTCCGGGGGCACACTGAAGCTTTCTTT. Its protein product is CASSFRGHTEAFF.

The gene calls are TRBV10-3 and TRBJ2-7; D uncertain. Germline V gene sequence: CDR1 ENHRY, CDR2 SYGVKD. Trimming left V 3 bases short and J 3 bases short, with 15 bases between. The CDR3 is 15 amino acids. CDR3 nucleotide sequence: TGTGCCATCAGTGAATCATCCGGGTTGGTCTACGAGCAGTACTTC. Translation: CAISESSGLVYEQYF.

A note on this clone: This sample also contains other DNA sequences that code for the same CDR3. The V and J genes are TRBV20-1 and TRBJ1-2, with D possibly being TRBD1 (5 bases). V gave up 2 bases and J gave up 7 bases, with 8 bases separating them. Germline-derived CDR1 and CDR2 are DFQATT and SNEGSKA (reference sequence). This CDR3 is 11 amino acids long. The CDR3: CSARQGPGYTF. In DNA, the CDR3 is TGCAGTGCTAGACAGGGACCTGGCTACACCTTC.

The chain carries TRBV6-6 and TRBJ1-3; D may be TRBD1 (6 bases). Trimming pared 8 bases from V and 7 bases from J, leaving 15 bases between. This CDR3 comprises 13 residues. Germline assignment: CDR1 MNHNY and CDR2 SVGAGI (reference sequence). The CDR3 loop reads CASVGGQSNTIYF. Written as DNA, the CDR3 is TGTGCCAGCGTGGGGGGGCAGTCTAACACCATATATTTT.